These T cell receptor beta chains were read from a single sample in a study of T cells after yellow fever vaccination. TCRdb passed the 5' RACE reads through MiXCR, listing each CDR3 protein once. The sample lists 120,000 or so distinct CDR3 sequences; about 8.4% were seen once. The starting material was CD8+ T cells sorted from PBMCs, obtained on the day of the yellow fever booster vaccination. These receptors came from a man between 18 and 29 years old who received the YFV17D yellow fever vaccine. The CDR3 runs from the conserved cysteine through the conserved F or W. A D gene is named only where the DNA matches it firmly. The size of a clone is reported for some rows only, either as once, few or many, or as a class for expanded clones.

cdr3_length,d_call,clone_size,j_call,v_call,cdr3_nt,cdr3_aa
14,TRBD2,few,TRBJ2-5,TRBV9,TGTGCCAGCAGCGTCCTAGCGGGGTATGAGACCCAGTACTTC,CASSVLAGYETQYF
13,-,-,TRBJ2-7,TRBV7-9,TGTGCCAGCAGCTTAGTGGAAACCTACGAGCAGTACTTC,CASSLVETYEQYF
15,TRBD2,few,TRBJ2-1,TRBV6-6,TGTGCCAGCAGTTACGTACGCGGGGGGGTGGTTGAGCAGTTCTTC,CASSYVRGGVVEQFF
11,-,few,TRBJ2-7,TRBV5-1,TGCGCCAGCAGCTATTCGGGGGAGCAGTACTTC,CASSYSGEQYF
10,-,-,TRBJ1-1,TRBV15,TGTGCCACCAGCACCTACAACGCTTTCTTT,CATSTYNAFF
18,TRBD2,few,TRBJ2-3,TRBV7-9,TGTGCCAGCAGCTCCCGGGGACTAGCGGGGGGCCGCACAGATACGCAGTATTTT,CASSSRGLAGGRTDTQYF
14,-,few,TRBJ1-2,TRBV12-3/TRBV12-4,TGTGCCAGCACGGCTGGCGGGGGGGGAGGTGGCTACACCTTC,CASTAGGGGGGYTF
14,-,-,TRBJ2-5,TRBV18,TGTGCCAGCTCACCAATCGACAGGCAAGAGACCCAGTACTTC,CASSPIDRQETQYF
16,TRBD1,-,TRBJ1-5,TRBV20-1,TGCAGTGCCCGGGGGGGGACAGGGGAATTCAAGCAGCCCCAGCATTTT,CSARGGTGEFKQPQHF
14,TRBD1,-,TRBJ2-3,TRBV2,TGTGCCAGCAATCAGGGGGTTAGCACAGATACGCAGTATTTT,CASNQGVSTDTQYF
16,TRBD1,few,TRBJ1-5,TRBV6-1,TGTGCCAGCAGTGTCCAGGGGGCGCTAGGCAATCAGCCCCAGCATTTT,CASSVQGALGNQPQHF
15,TRBD2,few,TRBJ2-7,TRBV19,TGTGCCAGTACCTCTCTAGCGGGGAGCTCCTACGAGCAGTACTTC,CASTSLAGSSYEQYF
16,-,few,TRBJ2-7,TRBV4-3,TGCGCCAGCAGCCAAGATTCAGGTGCCTACTCCTACGAGCAGTACTTC,CASSQDSGAYSYEQYF
16,-,few,TRBJ2-3,TRBV10-3,TGTGCCATCAGTGAGTCGACACAGGTGGACACAGATACGCAGTATTTT,CAISESTQVDTDTQYF
15,-,-,TRBJ2-2,TRBV5-1,TGCGCCAGCAGCGTCAGGGGGGCGAGCACCGGGGAGCTGTTTTTT,CASSVRGASTGELFF
16,TRBD1,-,TRBJ1-3,TRBV12-3/TRBV12-4,TGTGCCAGCAGTCCTTGGACAGGGTATAGCGGAAACACCATATATTTT,CASSPWTGYSGNTIYF